The clone carrying this TCR beta chain came up many times. Unique molecular identifiers were incorporated into the prepared TCRbeta library. TCRdb recomputed calls from the PCR reads with MiXCR, one row per CDR3 protein. This table holds about 610,000 distinct CDR3 sequences, approximately 10% found once. In germline, CDR1 is SQVTM, CDR2 ANQGSEA. The CDR3 is made up of 17 amino acids. Trimming stripped 3 bases from V and 4 bases from J, with 19 bases between. These data originate in a study of T-cell reconstitution after alpha-beta-depleted transplantation in children. The chain has TRBV29-1 and TRBJ2-6; TRBD1 is a possible D gene (5 bases). This clonotype was obtained from a human donor who donated a stem cell graft to a child with acute myeloid leukemia. The sequenced sample was PBMCs from the stem cell graft donor, obtained from the stem cell graft. The DNA of the CDR3 is TGCAGCGTTGAGTGGGCAGGGTCTCCATACGGGGCCAACGTCCTGACTTTC. Protein product: CSVEWAGSPYGANVLTF.